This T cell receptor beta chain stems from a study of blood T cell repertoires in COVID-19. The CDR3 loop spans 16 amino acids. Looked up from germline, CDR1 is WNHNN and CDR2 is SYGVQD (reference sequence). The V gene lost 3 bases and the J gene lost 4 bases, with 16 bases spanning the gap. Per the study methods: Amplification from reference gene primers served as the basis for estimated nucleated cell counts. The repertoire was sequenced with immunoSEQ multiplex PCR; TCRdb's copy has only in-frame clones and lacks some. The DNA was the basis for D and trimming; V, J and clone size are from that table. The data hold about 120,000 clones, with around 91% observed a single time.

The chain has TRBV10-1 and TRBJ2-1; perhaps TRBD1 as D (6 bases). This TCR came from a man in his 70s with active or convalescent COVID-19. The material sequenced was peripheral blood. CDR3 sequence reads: CASSDSGTRRYNEQFF. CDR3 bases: TGCGCCAGCAGTGACTCCGGGACAAGGCGGTACAATGAGCAGTTCTTC.